Listed below are T cell receptor beta chains from one sample, sequenced in a study of long-term antiretroviral therapy in people with HIV. Profiled with immunoSEQ multiplex PCR; TCRdb holds only in-frame clones, not every one. The sample carries 16,000 or so clones, around 80% recorded once. The source was unsorted PBMCs, collected 2.1 years after starting antiretroviral therapy. These receptor sequences come from a man aged 40-55 years with HIV. The CDR3 runs from the conserved cysteine through the conserved F or W.

j_call v_call cdr3_aa
TRBJ1-2 TRBV25-1 CASSESGGRGLVYGYTF
TRBJ1-2 TRBV12-5 CASGRQNRDRGKMTYGYTF
TRBJ2-4 TRBV19 CASSIGAAGDIQYF
TRBJ2-7 TRBV19 CASSIGNEQYF
TRBJ2-3 TRBV27 CASSLWGGTSTDTQYF
TRBJ2-7 TRBV7-9 CASSLTGNSYEQYF
TRBJ1-1 TRBV9 CASSEGSASNTEAFF
TRBJ1-2 TRBV13 CASSNPETGDYGYTF
TRBJ2-3 TRBV4-1 CASSQVKLATDTQYF
TRBJ1-1 TRBV27 CASSLGPGAGTEAFF
TRBJ1-1 TRBV19 CASSIVDSTEAFF
TRBJ1-1 TRBV7-9 CASSSGQTEAFF
TRBJ1-1 TRBV19 CASSIGSLNTEAFF
TRBJ1-1 TRBV7-9 CASSLPTGPGNTEAFF
TRBJ1-3 TRBV18 CASSPDRRRDTIYF
TRBJ2-1 TRBV18 CASSPPPLNNEQFF
TRBJ1-3 TRBV5-5 CASSMMIRNTIYF
TRBJ1-6 TRBV5-1 CASSLDRGPSPLHF
TRBJ2-7 TRBV30 CAWSGTGYEQYF
TRBJ2-7 TRBV15 CATSWGSSYEQYF
TRBJ2-2 TRBV11-2 CASSPPGTGSGELFF
TRBJ2-7 TRBV2 CASSDRDIPEQYF
TRBJ2-2 TRBV29-1 CSVWDRGSNTGELFF
TRBJ2-1 TRBV29-1 CSVEGGGDEQFF
TRBJ1-1 TRBV29-1 CSVDRGEDTEAFF
TRBJ1-5 TRBV2 CASSEEVWTSGAQPQHF
TRBJ1-4 TRBV7-9 CASGGTNEKLFF
TRBJ2-7 TRBV11-1 CASSLGRGQANEQYF
TRBJ2-1 TRBV5-1 CASSLLAGGPNNEQFF
TRBJ1-2 TRBV5-8 CASSAGDIVPGYGYTF
TRBJ1-2 TRBV6-5 CASSYTLNYGYTF
TRBJ1-2 TRBV6-6 CASSPGGGRVYGYTF
TRBJ1-2 TRBV5-8 CASSHRHADGYTF
TRBJ2-5 TRBV13 CASSPRQGAPGETQYF
TRBJ1-5 TRBV6-5 CASSLVPGSNQPQHF
TRBJ1-1 TRBV9 CASSVGEDRLNTEAFF
TRBJ2-2 TRBV4-1 CASSQEGAGRGTGELFF
TRBJ2-5 TRBV5-1 CASSLRDRDETQYF
TRBJ1-1 TRBV12-5 CASGPWENTEAFF
TRBJ1-1 TRBV28 CASSWGTEAFF
TRBJ2-3 TRBV5-1 CASSLAAAGGRDTQYF